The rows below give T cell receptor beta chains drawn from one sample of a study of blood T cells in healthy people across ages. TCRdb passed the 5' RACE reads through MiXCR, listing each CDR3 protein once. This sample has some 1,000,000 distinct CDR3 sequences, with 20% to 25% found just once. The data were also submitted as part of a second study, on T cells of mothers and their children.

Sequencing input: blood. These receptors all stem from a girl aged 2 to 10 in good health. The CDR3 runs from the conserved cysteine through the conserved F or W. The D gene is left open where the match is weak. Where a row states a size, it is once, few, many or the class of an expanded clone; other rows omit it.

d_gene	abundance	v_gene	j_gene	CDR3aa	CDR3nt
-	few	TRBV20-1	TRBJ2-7	CSAAFYASDLEQYF	TGCAGTGCTGCTTTTTACGCGTCTGACCTCGAGCAGTACTTC
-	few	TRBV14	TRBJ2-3	CASSPVDSYGTDTQYF	TGTGCCAGCAGCCCTGTAGACAGTTACGGCACAGATACGCAGTATTTT
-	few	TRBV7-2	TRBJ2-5	CASSLVTLGAQYF	TGTGCCAGCAGCTTAGTTACCTTGGGAGCCCAGTACTTC
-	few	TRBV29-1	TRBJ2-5	CSVGRLYQETQYF	TGCAGCGTTGGACGGTTGTACCAAGAGACCCAGTACTTC
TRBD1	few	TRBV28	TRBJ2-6	CASSLSGTGRSGANVLTF	TGTGCCAGCAGTTTGTCTGGGACAGGTCGCTCTGGGGCCAACGTCCTGACTTTC
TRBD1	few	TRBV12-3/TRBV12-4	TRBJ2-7	CASTSSQGYSYEQYF	TGTGCCAGCACCTCATCACAGGGGTACTCCTACGAGCAGTACTTC
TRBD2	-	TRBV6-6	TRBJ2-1	CASSYRLAGRGIEQFF	TGTGCCAGCAGTTACCGACTAGCGGGCAGAGGTATTGAGCAGTTCTTC
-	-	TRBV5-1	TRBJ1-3	CASSLDDSGNTIYF	TGCGCCAGCAGCTTGGATGACTCTGGAAACACCATATATTTT
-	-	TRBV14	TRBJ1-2	CASSQVAGANYGYTF	TGTGCCAGCAGCCAAGTAGCGGGAGCTAACTATGGCTACACCTTC
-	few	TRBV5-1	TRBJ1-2	CASSLEGDDGYTF	TGCGCCAGCAGCTTGGAGGGGGACGATGGCTACACCTTC
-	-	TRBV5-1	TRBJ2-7	CASSLRCNF	TGCGCCAGCAGCCTCCGTTGTAACTTC
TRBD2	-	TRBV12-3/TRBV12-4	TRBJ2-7	CASSFWGRSASGVAYEQYF	TGTGCCAGCAGTTTCTGGGGCAGATCGGCTAGCGGGGTCGCCTACGAGCAGTACTTC
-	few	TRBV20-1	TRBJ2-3	CSARDLGGTYTQYF	TGCAGTGCTAGAGATCTTGGCGGAACCTATACGCAGTATTTT
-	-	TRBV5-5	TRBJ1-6	CASSSQGRSGSPLHF	TGTGCCAGCAGCTCCCAGGGACGTTCTGGTTCACCCCTCCACTTT
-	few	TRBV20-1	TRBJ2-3	CSAGKSADTQYF	TGCAGTGCTGGCAAGTCGGCAGATACGCAGTATTTT
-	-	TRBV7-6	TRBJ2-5	CASSLEGWWTQETQYF	TGTGCCAGCAGCTTAGAAGGGTGGTGGACCCAAGAGACCCAGTACTTC
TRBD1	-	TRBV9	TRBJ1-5	CASSAGQLNQPQHF	TGTGCCAGCAGCGCGGGACAGCTCAATCAGCCCCAGCATTTT
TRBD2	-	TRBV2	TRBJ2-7	CASSEGLAGVDNEQYF	TGTGCCAGCAGTGAGGGACTAGCGGGAGTAGACAACGAGCAGTACTTC
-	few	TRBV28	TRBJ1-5	CASSPRMSRAGPQPQHF	TGTGCCAGCAGTCCTAGAATGTCCAGGGCGGGCCCGCAGCCCCAGCATTTT
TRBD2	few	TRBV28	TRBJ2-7	CATGGSLGEQYF	TGTGCCACCGGCGGGAGTTTAGGCGAGCAGTACTTC
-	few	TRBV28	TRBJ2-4	CASTSWTTENIQYF	TGTGCCAGCACCTCTTGGACTACTGAAAACATTCAGTACTTC
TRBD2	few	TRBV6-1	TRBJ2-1	CASRKRLAGDNEQFF	TGTGCCAGCAGGAAGAGACTAGCGGGGGACAATGAGCAGTTCTTC
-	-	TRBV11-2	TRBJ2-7	CASSFGTLTYEQYF	TGTGCCAGCAGTTTCGGGACTCTTACCTACGAGCAGTACTTC
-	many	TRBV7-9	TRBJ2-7	CASSPGTVEQYF	TGTGCCAGCAGCCCGGGGACGGTCGAGCAGTACTTC
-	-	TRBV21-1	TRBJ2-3	CASRKCVTDTQYF	TGTGCCAGCCGCAAGTGTGTCACAGACACGCAGTATTTT
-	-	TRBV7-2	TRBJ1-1	CASSWESGEAFF	TGTGCCAGCAGCTGGGAATCAGGAGAAGCTTTCTTT
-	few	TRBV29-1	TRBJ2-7	CSVGPFSYEQYF	TGCAGCGTTGGTCCCTTCTCCTACGAGCAGTACTTC
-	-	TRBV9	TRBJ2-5	CASSPGDQQETQYF	TGTGCCAGCAGCCCGGGGGACCAGCAAGAGACCCAGTACTTC
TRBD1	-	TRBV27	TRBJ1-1	CASSETGGIMNTEAFF	TGTGCCAGCAGTGAAACAGGGGGGATCATGAACACTGAAGCTTTCTTT
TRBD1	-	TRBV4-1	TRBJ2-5	CASSRGQGPVGETQYF	TGCGCCAGCAGCCGGGGACAGGGTCCAGTTGGAGAGACCCAGTACTTC
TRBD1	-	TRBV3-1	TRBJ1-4	CASSPTGLKEKLFF	TGTGCCAGCAGCCCGACAGGGCTCAAGGAAAAACTGTTTTTT
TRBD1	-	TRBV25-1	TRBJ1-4	CASSPLSGGGEKLFF	TGTGCCAGCAGTCCTTTGTCAGGGGGTGGTGAAAAACTGTTTTTT
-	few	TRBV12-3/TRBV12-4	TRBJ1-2	CASSTSSPDLGIREWIYGYTF	TGTGCCAGCAGCACCTCCTCCCCTGATTTGGGAATTCGAGAGTGGATCTATGGCTACACCTTC
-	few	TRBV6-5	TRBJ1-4	CASSPGLGAEKLFF	TGTGCCAGCAGCCCAGGGCTCGGGGCTGAAAAACTGTTTTTT
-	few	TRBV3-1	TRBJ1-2	CASRPSRSDGYTF	TGTGCCAGCAGGCCCTCCAGGTCGGACGGCTACACCTTC
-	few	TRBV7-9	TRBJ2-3	CASAKGDSTDTQYF	TGTGCCAGCGCTAAGGGGGACAGCACAGATACGCAGTATTTT
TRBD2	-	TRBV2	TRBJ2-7	CASSEAAWTSSVYEQYF	TGTGCCAGCAGTGAAGCTGCCTGGACTAGTTCTGTCTACGAGCAGTACTTC
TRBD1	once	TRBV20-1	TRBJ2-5	CSARDLGQAGETQYF	TGCAGTGCTAGAGATCTCGGACAGGCAGGCGAGACCCAGTACTTC
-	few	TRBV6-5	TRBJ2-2	CASSYLVTGELFF	TGTGCCAGCAGTTACCTAGTCACCGGGGAGCTGTTTTTT
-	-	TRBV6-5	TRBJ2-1	CASSYLGGWVSQTGVEQFF	TGTGCCAGCAGTTACCTCGGCGGTTGGGTTAGCCAGACCGGGGTTGAGCAGTTCTTC
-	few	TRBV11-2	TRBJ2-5	CASRKMDSKETQYF	TGTGCCAGCAGGAAAATGGACAGTAAAGAGACCCAGTACTTC
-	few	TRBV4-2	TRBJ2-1	CASSQLKNEQFF	TGTGCCAGCAGCCAACTAAAGAATGAGCAGTTCTTC
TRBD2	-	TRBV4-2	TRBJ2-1	CASSQTSGGANEQFF	TGTGCCAGCAGCCAGACTAGCGGGGGGGCGAATGAGCAGTTCTTC
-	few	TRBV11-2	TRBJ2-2	CASSSRLSPAGELFF	TGTGCCAGCAGCTCCCGGTTGAGTCCCGCCGGGGAGCTGTTTTTT
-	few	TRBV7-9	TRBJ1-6	CASSNKGFWNSPLHF	TGTGCCAGCAGCAATAAGGGGTTTTGGAATTCACCCCTCCACTTT
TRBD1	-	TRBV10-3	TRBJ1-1	CATRDRVDGNTEAFF	TGTGCCACTCGGGACAGGGTAGATGGGAACACTGAAGCTTTCTTT
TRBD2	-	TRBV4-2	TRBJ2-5	CASSQGNMLAGEETQYF	TGTGCCAGCAGCCAAGGAAATATGCTAGCGGGGGAAGAGACCCAGTACTTC
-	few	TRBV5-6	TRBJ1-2	CASSPTDIYGYTF	TGTGCCAGCAGCCCGACGGACATCTATGGCTACACCTTC
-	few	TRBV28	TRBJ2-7	CASSLYIEYRKSSYEQYF	TGTGCCAGCAGTTTATATATCGAGTACAGAAAGAGCTCCTACGAGCAGTACTTC
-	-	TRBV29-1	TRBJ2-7	CSVEGRNATYEQYF	TGCAGCGTTGAAGGTCGGAACGCCACTTACGAGCAGTACTTC